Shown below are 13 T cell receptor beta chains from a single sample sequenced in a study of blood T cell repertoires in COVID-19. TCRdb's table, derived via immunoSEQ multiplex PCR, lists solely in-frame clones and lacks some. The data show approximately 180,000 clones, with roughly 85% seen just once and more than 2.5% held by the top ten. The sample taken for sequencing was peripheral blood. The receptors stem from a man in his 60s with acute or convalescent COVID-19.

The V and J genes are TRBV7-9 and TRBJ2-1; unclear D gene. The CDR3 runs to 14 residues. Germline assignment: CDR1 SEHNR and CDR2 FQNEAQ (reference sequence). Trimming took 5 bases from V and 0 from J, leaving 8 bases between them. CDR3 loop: CASSPWSSYNEQFF. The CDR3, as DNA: TGTGCCAGCAGCCCGTGGAGCTCCTACAATGAGCAGTTCTTC.

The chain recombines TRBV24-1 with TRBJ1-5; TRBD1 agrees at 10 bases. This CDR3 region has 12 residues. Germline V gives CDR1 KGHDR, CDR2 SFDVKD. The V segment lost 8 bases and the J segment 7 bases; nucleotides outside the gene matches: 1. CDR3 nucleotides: TGTGCCACCACGGGACAGGGGCAGCCCCAGCATTTT. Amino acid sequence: CATTGQGQPQHF.

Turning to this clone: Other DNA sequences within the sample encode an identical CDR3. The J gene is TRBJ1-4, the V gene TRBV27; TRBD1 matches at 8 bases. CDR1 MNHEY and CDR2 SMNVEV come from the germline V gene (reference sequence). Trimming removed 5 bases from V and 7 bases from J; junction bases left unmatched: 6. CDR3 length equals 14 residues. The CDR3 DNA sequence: TGTGCCAGCAGTCTCCAGGGGGCCGGTGAAAAACTGTTTTTT. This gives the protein CASSLQGAGEKLFF.

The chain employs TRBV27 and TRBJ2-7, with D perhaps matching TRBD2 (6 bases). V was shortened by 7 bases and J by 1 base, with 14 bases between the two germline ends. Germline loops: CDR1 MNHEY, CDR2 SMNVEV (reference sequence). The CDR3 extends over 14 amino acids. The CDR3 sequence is CASMASRGSYEQYF. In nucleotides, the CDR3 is TGTGCCAGCATGGCCTCTCGGGGGTCCTACGAGCAGTACTTC.

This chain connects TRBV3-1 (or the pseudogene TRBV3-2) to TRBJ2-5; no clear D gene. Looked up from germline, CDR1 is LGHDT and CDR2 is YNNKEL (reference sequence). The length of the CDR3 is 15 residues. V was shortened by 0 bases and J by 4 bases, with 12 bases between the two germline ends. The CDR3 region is CASSQEMRVGETQYF. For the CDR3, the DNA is TGTGCCAGCAGCCAAGAAATGAGAGTTGGAGAGACCCAGTACTTC.

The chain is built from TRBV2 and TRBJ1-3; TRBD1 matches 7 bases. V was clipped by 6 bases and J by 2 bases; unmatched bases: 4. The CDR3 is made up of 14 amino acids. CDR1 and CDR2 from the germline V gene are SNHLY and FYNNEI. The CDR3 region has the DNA TGTGCCAGCAGGGACAGGATCACTGGAAACACCATATATTTT. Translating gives CASRDRITGNTIYF.

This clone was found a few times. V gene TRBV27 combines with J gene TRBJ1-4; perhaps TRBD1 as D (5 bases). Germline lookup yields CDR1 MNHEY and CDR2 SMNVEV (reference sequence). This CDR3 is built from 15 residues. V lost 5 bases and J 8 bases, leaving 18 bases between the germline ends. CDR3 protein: CASSNAMGRGEKLFF. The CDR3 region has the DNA TGTGCCAGCAGTAATGCAATGGGGCGGGGGGAAAAACTGTTTTTT.

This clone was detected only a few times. CDR3 in DNA: TGTGCCAGCAGTTACTCGAGGCAGGGGAGCAACGAGCAGTACTTC. Protein: CASSYSRQGSNEQYF. V and J are TRBV6-6 and TRBJ2-7; D is possibly TRBD1 (6 bases). The CDR3 is made up of 15 amino acids. The V and J ends lost 0 bases and 5 bases respectively, with 14 bases between them. CDR1 and CDR2 from the germline V gene are MNHNY and SVGAGI (reference sequence).

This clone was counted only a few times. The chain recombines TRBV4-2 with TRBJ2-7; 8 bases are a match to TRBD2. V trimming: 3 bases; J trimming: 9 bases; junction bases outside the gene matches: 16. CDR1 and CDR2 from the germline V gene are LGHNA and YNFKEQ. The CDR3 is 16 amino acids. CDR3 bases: TGTGCCAGCAGCCAGGACTGGACTAGCCCTACTGCCGGGCAGTACTTC. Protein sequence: CASSQDWTSPTAGQYF.

As DNA, the CDR3 is TGTGCCAGCAGCGAGGCAGGGAGCACAGATACGCAGTATTTT. Encoded protein: CASSEAGSTDTQYF. The chain recombines TRBV9 with TRBJ2-3; a possible D gene is TRBD1 (5 bases). This CDR3 region has 14 residues. CDR1 and CDR2 from the germline V gene are SGDLS and YYNGEE. V was cut by 3 bases and J by 0 bases, with 8 bases left in between. The full variable domain, with the rest looked up from reference TRBV9 and TRBJ2-3, is DSGVTQTPKHLITATGQRVTLRCSPRSGDLSVYWYQQSLDQGLQFLIQYYNGEERAKGNILERFSAQQFPDLHSELNLSSLELGDSALYFCASSEAGSTDTQYFGPGTRLTVL.

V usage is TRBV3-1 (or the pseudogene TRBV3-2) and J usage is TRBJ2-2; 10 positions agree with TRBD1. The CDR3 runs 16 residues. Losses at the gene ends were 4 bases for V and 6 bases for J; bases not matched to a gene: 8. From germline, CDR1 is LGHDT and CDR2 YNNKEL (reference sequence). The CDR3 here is CASSRSDRGRPGELFF. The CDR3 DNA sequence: TGTGCCAGCAGCCGTTCAGACAGGGGGCGGCCCGGGGAGCTGTTTTTT.

CDR3 DNA: TGCGCCAGCAGCTTGGGGGCAGGGCAGGGGTACGAGCAGTACTTC. Its protein product is CASSLGAGQGYEQYF. The chain links TRBV5-1 to TRBJ2-7, with D tentatively TRBD1 (6 bases). V was cut by 0 bases and J by 4 bases, with 14 bases left in between. The CDR3 sequence is 15 residues long. Germline V gene lookup returns CDR1 SGHRS and CDR2 YFSETQ.

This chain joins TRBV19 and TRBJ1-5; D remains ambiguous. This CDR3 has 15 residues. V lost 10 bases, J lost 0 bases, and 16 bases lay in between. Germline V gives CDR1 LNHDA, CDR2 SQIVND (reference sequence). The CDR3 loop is CATNTNGYSNQPQHF. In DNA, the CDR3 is TGTGCCACGAATACTAACGGTTATAGCAATCAGCCCCAGCATTTT. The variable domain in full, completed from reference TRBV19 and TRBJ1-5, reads DGGITQSPKYLFRKEGQNVTLSCEQNLNHDAMYWYRQDPGQGLRLIYYSQIVNDFQKGDIAEGYSVSREKKESFPLTVTSAQKNPTAFYLCATNTNGYSNQPQHFGDGTRLSIL.